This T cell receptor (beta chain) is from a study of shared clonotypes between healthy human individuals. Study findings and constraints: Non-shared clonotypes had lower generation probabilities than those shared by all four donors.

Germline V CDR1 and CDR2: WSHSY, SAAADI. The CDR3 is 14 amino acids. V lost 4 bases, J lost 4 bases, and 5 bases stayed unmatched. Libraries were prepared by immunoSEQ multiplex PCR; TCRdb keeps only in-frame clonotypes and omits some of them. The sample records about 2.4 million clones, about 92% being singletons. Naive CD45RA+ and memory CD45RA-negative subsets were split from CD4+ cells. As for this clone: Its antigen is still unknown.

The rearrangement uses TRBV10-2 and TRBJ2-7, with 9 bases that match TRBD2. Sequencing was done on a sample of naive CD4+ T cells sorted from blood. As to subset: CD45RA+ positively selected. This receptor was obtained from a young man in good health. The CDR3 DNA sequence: TGCGCCAGCAGTGCGCTAGCGGGAAGGTACGAGCAGTACTTC. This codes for CASSALAGRYEQYF.